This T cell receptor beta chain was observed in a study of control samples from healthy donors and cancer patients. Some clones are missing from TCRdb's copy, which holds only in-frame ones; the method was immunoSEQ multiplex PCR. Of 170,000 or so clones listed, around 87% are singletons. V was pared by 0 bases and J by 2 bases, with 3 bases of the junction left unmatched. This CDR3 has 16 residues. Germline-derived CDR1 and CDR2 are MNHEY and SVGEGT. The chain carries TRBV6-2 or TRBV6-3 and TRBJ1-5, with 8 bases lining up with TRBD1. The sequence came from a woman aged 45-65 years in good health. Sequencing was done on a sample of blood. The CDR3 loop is CASSYSDRGGNQPQHF. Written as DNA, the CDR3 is TGTGCCAGCAGTTACTCCGACAGGGGTGGCAATCAGCCCCAGCATTTT.